This TCR beta chain is from a study of blood T cell repertoires in COVID-19. At the level of the study: Sites across the United States, Italy and Spain contributed samples from acute and convalescent COVID-19. In each case, the material was cDNA or gDNA derived from T cells, B-cell-depleted T cells, or PBMCs.

Authors' data handling: Amplification of reference gene primers provided the estimated nucleated cell counts. The assay was immunoSEQ multiplex PCR, and TCRdb's table has in-frame clones only and misses some. V and J calls and clone size are as listed in that table; D and trimming were resolved from the DNA. Among roughly 250,000 clones listed, around 87% were seen once. The CDR3 length is 12 residues. Germline-derived CDR1 and CDR2 are MDHEN and SYDVKM. V lost 2 bases and J lost 4, with 6 bases in between. Concerning this clone itself: The identical CDR3 is also encoded by other nucleotide sequences in the sample.

V and J are TRBV28 and TRBJ2-7; perhaps TRBD1 as D (6 bases). The TCR was taken from a woman in her 50s with acute or convalescent COVID-19. The sequencing sample was made of peripheral blood. CDR3 DNA sequence: TGTGCCAGCAGTTTACAGGGGTACGAGCAGTACTTC. Translation: CASSLQGYEQYF.